A single TCR beta chain is shown here with its context. This record comes from a study of CD8 T cells in Susac syndrome. Germline CDR1 and CDR2: MGHDK and SYGVNS. V was pared by 3 bases and J by 2 bases, with 13 bases between. CDR3 length: 15 residues. Random hexamers were used to reverse transcribe roughly 0.5 to 1 ug of RNA. TCRdb analysed the immunoSEQ multiplex PCR reads with MiXCR anew, one entry per CDR3 protein. The table records about 160,000 distinct CDR3 sequences, just over 90% of them present only once. The sequenced material came from CD4+ T cells from PBMCs. The chain links TRBV25-1 to TRBJ1-2; weak D call: TRBD1 (5 bases). The source is a human donor in good health. CDR3 region: CASSDIGGVNYGYTF. CDR3 nucleotides: TGTGCCAGCAGTGATATTGGGGGGGTGAACTATGGCTACACCTTC.